Following are 22 T cell receptor beta chains from one sample sequenced in a study of identical twins. In TCRdb, the 5' RACE reads were re-called with MiXCR into one record per CDR3 protein. The data contain approximately 240,000 distinct CDR3 sequences, over 12% of them singletons. Sequencing was carried out using memory (CD45RO+) T cells sorted from blood. Receptor source: a young woman in good health.

This clonotype was detected a few times. The chain has TRBV6-4 and TRBJ2-1; TRBD2 aligns across 9 bases. The CDR3 contains 15 residues. V trimming: 4 bases; J trimming: 6 bases; junction bases outside the gene matches: 7. CDR1 and CDR2 (germline): MRHNA, SNTAGT. This CDR3 reads CASSAIAGEGNEQFF. CDR3 coding DNA: TGTGCCAGCAGTGCCATAGCGGGGGAGGGCAATGAGCAGTTCTTC.

Regarding this clonotype: Mismatch with germline at one junction end may stem from a read error. Here the CDR3 reads CVSSLDRGYSPLHF. In DNA form, the CDR3 reads TGTGTCAGCAGCTTGGACAGGGGTTATTCACCCCTCCACTTT. J is TRBJ1-6 and V is TRBV5-5; 9 positions agree with TRBD1. The length of the CDR3 is 14 residues. Germline CDR1 is SGHKS and CDR2 is YYEKEE (reference sequence).

This clonotype was detected a few times. The chain carries TRBV5-1 and TRBJ2-7; no clear D gene. The V end was cut by 4 bases, the J end by 5 bases, with 13 bases between. Germline V gene data show CDR1 as SGHRS and CDR2 as YFSETQ. There are 13 residues in the CDR3. CDR3 nucleotide sequence: TGCGCCAGCAGCCCCCCCTCCCGGAACGAGCAGTACTTC. Its protein is CASSPPSRNEQYF. The entire variable domain, with the rest obtained from reference TRBV5-1 and TRBJ2-7, is as follows: KAGVTQTPRYLIKTRGQQVTLSCSPISGHRSVSWYQQTPGQGLQFLFEYFSETQRNKGNFPGRFSGRQFSNSRSEMNVSTLELGDSALYLCASSPPSRNEQYFGPGTRLTVT.

With respect to this clonotype: One end of the junction varies from germline; a read error may be responsible. The CDR3 DNA is TGTGCCAGCAGCTTAGAAGGGACGGGATGGATCTTC. This gives the protein CASSLEGTGWIF. The chain couples TRBV7-9 to TRBJ2-1; the D gene could be TRBD1 or TRBD2 (5 bases each). CDR3 length equals 12 residues. Per germline, CDR1 SEHNR and CDR2 FQNEAQ (reference sequence).

This clonotype was seen only a few times. V and J are TRBV20-1 and TRBJ2-5; 10 positions agree with TRBD1. This CDR3 has 14 amino acids. CDR1 DFQATT and CDR2 SNEGSKA come from the germline V gene (reference sequence). The trim removed 3 bases at V and 7 bases at J, leaving 8 bases unmatched. The CDR3 nucleotides read TGCAGTGCTAGCCCCCAGGACAGGGGGGGGACCCAGTACTTC. This gives the protein CSASPQDRGGTQYF.

This clonotype was seen a few times. The J gene is TRBJ1-2, the V gene TRBV5-1; 7 nucleotides agree with TRBD1. The length of the CDR3 is 16 residues. CDR1 is SGHRS, CDR2 YFSETQ, per germline. V was clipped by 3 bases and J by 4 bases; unmatched bases: 12. This CDR3 reads CASSSVSQTGSYGYTF. The DNA of the CDR3 is TGCGCCAGCAGCTCCGTGAGTCAGACAGGGTCCTATGGCTACACCTTC.

The rearrangement links TRBV3-1 to TRBJ2-4; D gene ambiguous. The CDR3 runs 15 residues. Trimming left V 2 bases short and J 0 bases short, with 8 bases between. CDR1 and CDR2 (germline): LGHDT, YNNKEL (reference sequence). This CDR3 reads CASSQSSLAKNIQYF. CDR3 DNA sequence: TGTGCCAGCAGCCAATCGTCCTTAGCCAAAAACATTCAGTACTTC.

The rearrangement links TRBV18 to TRBJ2-3, with 8 nucleotides matching TRBD2. The length of the CDR3 is 15 residues. Unmatched junction bases numbered 7, after V lost 3 bases and J lost 5 bases. CDR1 is KGHSH and CDR2 is LQKENI in the germline V gene. CDR3 nucleotides: TGTGCCAGCTCACCTGGTGGACTAGCCGTAGATACGCAGTATTTT. Amino acid sequence: CASSPGGLAVDTQYF.

This clonotype was detected a few times. The chain is built from TRBV9 and TRBJ2-5, with 7 nucleotides matching TRBD2. V was pared by 1 base and J by 7 bases, with 7 bases of the junction left unmatched. Germline CDR1 SGDLS, CDR2 YYNGEE. The CDR3 runs to 14 residues. For the CDR3, the DNA is TGTGCCAGCAGCGTATCAGATTGGGGGGGGACCCAGTACTTC. This gives the protein CASSVSDWGGTQYF. Full variable domain (rest looked up from reference TRBV9 and TRBJ2-5): DSGVTQTPKHLITATGQRVTLRCSPRSGDLSVYWYQQSLDQGLQFLIQYYNGEERAKGNILERFSAQQFPDLHSELNLSSLELGDSALYFCASSVSDWGGTQYFGPGTRLLVL.

This clonotype was counted at least ten times. The V and J genes are TRBV20-1 and TRBJ1-2; 8 bases line up with TRBD1. From germline, CDR1 is DFQATT and CDR2 SNEGSKA (reference sequence). With V trimmed by 6 bases and J by 0 bases, 3 bases remained unmatched. The CDR3 runs to 13 residues. CDR3 DNA sequence: TGCAGTGCGGGACAGGCCCCTAACTATGGCTACACCTTC. Amino acid sequence: CSAGQAPNYGYTF.

This clonotype has just a few counts. The chain links TRBV7-9 to TRBJ2-1; D gene unclear. This CDR3 region has 9 residues. V gave up 7 bases and J gave up 10 bases, with 5 bases separating them. Germline V gene lookup returns CDR1 SEHNR and CDR2 FQNEAQ (reference sequence). The CDR3 bases are TGTGCCAGCAAGGACGAGCAGTTCTTC. It specifies CASKDEQFF.

This clonotype was observed many times. The chain carries TRBV2 and TRBJ2-5, with D uncertain. V was trimmed by 3 bases and J by 4 bases, leaving 9 bases between them. Germline CDR1 reads SNHLY; CDR2 reads FYNNEI. CDR3 size: 13 residues. CDR3 coding DNA: TGTGCCAGCAGTGATACGGACGCAGAGACCCAGTACTTC. It yields the protein CASSDTDAETQYF.

This clonotype was seen many times. This chain joins TRBV4-3 and TRBJ2-1; D may be TRBD2 (6 bases). Germline CDR1 reads LGHNA; CDR2 reads YSLEER. Trimming removed 5 bases at V and 0 bases at J, with 8 bases between. The CDR3 covers 14 residues. The CDR3 region has the DNA TGCGCCAGCAGCTACGGGGGCTCCTACAATGAGCAGTTCTTC. Amino acids: CASSYGGSYNEQFF.

The genes are TRBV2 and TRBJ2-3; 7 bases are a match to TRBD2. This CDR3 is 15 amino acids long. Germline values: CDR1 SNHLY, CDR2 FYNNEI. The junction had 13 bases not matched to a gene; V was cut back by 7 bases and J by 6 bases. As DNA, the CDR3 is TGTGCCAGCATCTTCGAACGCGGGGGAGTCGATACGCAGTATTTT. Translating it yields CASIFERGGVDTQYF.

The chain carries TRBV12-3 or TRBV12-4 and TRBJ2-2; 9 bases are a match to TRBD2. J lost 6 bases, V lost 2 bases, and 7 bases had no gene match. The CDR3 spans 16 residues. In nucleotides, the CDR3 is TGTGCCAGCAGTTTAACGCTAGCGGGGCCCCCCGGGGAGCTGTTTTTT. This sequence encodes CASSLTLAGPPGELFF.

This chain uses TRBV7-8 with TRBJ1-4; D is ambiguous. Germline CDR1 and CDR2: SGHVS and FQNEAQ. This CDR3 contains 15 residues. V dropped 2 bases and J dropped 0 bases, with 7 bases sitting between them. CDR3 sequence: CASSLKGATNEKLFF. CDR3 in DNA: TGTGCCAGCAGCTTAAAGGGTGCAACTAATGAAAAACTGTTTTTT.

This clonotype was seen only a few times. The rearrangement joins TRBV11-2 to TRBJ2-1; D unclear. Germline V gene lookup returns CDR1 SGHAT and CDR2 FQNNGV. This CDR3 is built from 13 residues. V was trimmed by 2 bases and J by 5 bases, leaving 7 bases between them. In DNA, the CDR3 is TGTGCCAGCAGCTTATACAGAAACAATGAGCAGTTCTTC. Its translation: CASSLYRNNEQFF.

This chain connects TRBV11-3 to TRBJ2-1; no clear D. Germline-derived CDR1 and CDR2 are SGHNT and YENEEA. The CDR3 totals 13 residues. V gave up 5 bases and J gave up 15 bases, with 20 bases separating them. CDR3 residues: CASSTVNVESRFF. The CDR3 region has the DNA TGTGCCAGCAGCACAGTCAACGTTGAGTCGCGGTTCTTC.

V and J are TRBV28 and TRBJ2-7; 8 positions match TRBD1. The CDR3 covers 13 residues. Germline values: CDR1 MDHEN, CDR2 SYDVKM. J gave up 9 bases and V 6 bases, and 10 bases lay outside the gene matches. The CDR3 is CASRNNRQGWQYF. The CDR3 DNA follows: TGTGCCAGCAGGAACAACCGACAGGGGTGGCAGTACTTC.

This clonotype appeared a few times. The V call is TRBV7-3, the J call TRBJ1-1, with D possibly being TRBD1 (6 bases). This CDR3 comprises 13 residues. Per germline, CDR1 SGHTA and CDR2 FQGTGA. Trimming took off 5 bases at V and 3 bases at J, with 10 bases between the two ends. CDR3 region: CASSHRADTEAFF. CDR3 nucleotides: TGTGCCAGCAGCCACAGGGCCGACACTGAAGCTTTCTTT.

This clonotype turned up a few times. This chain links TRBV4-1 with TRBJ1-2, with no clear D. V shed 0 bases and J shed 2 bases, with 13 bases lying between them. Germline V CDR1 and CDR2: MGHRA, YSYEKL. The CDR3 covers 16 residues. The CDR3 here is CASSQETSRLNYGYTF. CDR3 nucleotide sequence: TGCGCCAGCAGCCAAGAAACGTCTCGATTAAACTATGGCTACACCTTC.

This chain's CDR3 is CASSFGWGQVVETQYF. CDR3 bases: TGTGCCAGCAGCTTTGGTTGGGGACAGGTGGTCGAGACCCAGTACTTC. The chain has TRBV7-9 and TRBJ2-5; 8 bases fit TRBD1. Germline CDR1 reads SEHNR; CDR2 reads FQNEAQ (reference sequence). This CDR3 has 16 amino acids. J gave up 5 bases and V 3 bases, and 11 bases lay outside the gene matches.